These 21 T cell receptor beta chains came from one sample sequenced in a study of T cell responses to AZD1222 COVID-19 vaccine (dated by TCRdb to the early 2020s). The intended sense of this specimen's time point label: baseline before first vaccination. Preparation of the library involved the immunoSEQ multiplex PCR assay. Sourced from immuneACCESS, this table was stored by TCRdb with only in-frame sequences that have V and J called. A share of the clones is absent; for the studies checked, an unresolved V gene accounts for under half, and the remainder has no known explanation. The sample has 130,000 to 150,000 clones on record, about 92% of them singletons. Approximately 2% of the sample comes from the top ten. The sequencing used peripheral blood, collected on day 0 of AZD1222 vaccination. These receptors were taken from an adult in good health.

This clone was observed a single time. This chain uses TRBV6-5 with TRBJ2-7, with TRBD1 matching 7 bases. Germline V gene lookup returns CDR1 MNHEY and CDR2 SVGAGI. J gave up 3 bases and V 0 bases, and 5 bases lay outside the gene matches. This CDR3 contains 15 residues. The CDR3 here is CASSYSTGVDYEQYF. CDR3 coding DNA: TGTGCCAGCAGTTACTCCACAGGGGTCGACTACGAGCAGTACTTC.

There are a few counts of this clone. The genes are TRBV20-1 and TRBJ2-5, with D possibly called TRBD1 or TRBD2 (6 bases each). The V gene's germline CDR1 is DFQATT and CDR2 SNEGSKA (reference sequence). Deletions cut 3 bases from V and 5 bases from J, with 13 bases between. The CDR3 extends over 13 amino acids. CDR3 nucleotides: TGCAGTGCTAGTCCGGGGGCCCGGGAGACCCAGTACTTC. The encoded protein is CSASPGARETQYF.

This clone showed up just once. CDR3 sequence (DNA): TGCAGTGCTAGTTGGGCTAGCGGGAGAGGCGGCACAGATACGCAGTATTTT. Its protein is CSASWASGRGGTDTQYF. The chain has TRBV20-1 and TRBJ2-3; 10 bases align to TRBD2. CDR1 DFQATT and CDR2 SNEGSKA come from the germline V gene (reference sequence). CDR3 size: 17 residues. V was pared by 3 bases and J by 1 base, with 10 bases of the junction left unmatched.

The CDR3 DNA reads TGTGCCGCATCTGATCTCCTCAGGGGTGGCTACACCTTC. Its translation is CAASDLLRGGYTF. V is TRBV27 and J is TRBJ1-2, with D perhaps TRBD1 (6 bases). Germline CDR1 MNHEY, CDR2 SMNVEV (reference sequence). This CDR3 region has 13 residues. V lost 11 bases and J 7 bases, leaving 20 bases between the germline ends.

The chain carries TRBV12-5 and TRBJ1-3; 9 positions match TRBD1. Per the germline V gene, CDR1 is LGHNT and CDR2 is FRNRAP. The CDR3 is made up of 16 amino acids. With V trimmed by 5 bases and J by 2 bases, 7 bases remained unmatched. CDR3 nucleotides: TGTGCTAGTGGTGCGGGACAGGGCTTAACTGGAAACACCATATATTTT. Translation: CASGAGQGLTGNTIYF.

The chain has TRBV27 and TRBJ1-6; D may be TRBD1 (5 bases). Between the trimmed V and J ends, which lost 0 bases and 9 bases, there was a span of 12 bases. This CDR3 is 15 amino acids long. Germline assignment: CDR1 MNHEY and CDR2 SMNVEV (reference sequence). CDR3 sequence (DNA): TGTGCCAGCAGTTTATCGCAGGGATCTGTTTCACCCCTCCACTTT. This sequence encodes CASSLSQGSVSPLHF.

This clone was counted once. The J gene is TRBJ2-1, the V gene TRBV7-9; TRBD2 matches at 10 bases. The CDR3 is 16 residues long. Trimming removed 3 bases from V and 6 bases from J; junction bases left unmatched: 8. Germline assignment: CDR1 SEHNR and CDR2 FQNEAQ (reference sequence). CDR3 DNA: TGTGCCAGCAGCTTCCGTACTAGCGGGAAGCCCAATGAGCAGTTCTTC. This encodes CASSFRTSGKPNEQFF.

The CDR3, as DNA: TGTGCCAGCAGCCCCCAGGGTGGTCAGCCCCAGCATTTT. Translation gives CASSPQGGQPQHF. The chain links TRBV7-2 to TRBJ1-5; D perhaps matches TRBD1 (5 bases). V lost 5 bases to trimming and J lost 6 bases, with 11 bases between them. CDR1 SGHTA and CDR2 FQGNSA come from the germline V gene. The CDR3 is made up of 13 amino acids.

The J gene is TRBJ1-1, the V gene TRBV18; tentatively, D is TRBD1 (5 bases). The CDR3 totals 17 residues. Looked up from germline, CDR1 is KGHSH and CDR2 is LQKENI. V lost 5 bases and J lost 6, with 25 bases in between. CDR3 amino acids: CASSRQRGVRWGAEAFF. Written as DNA, the CDR3 is TGTGCCAGCTCAAGACAGCGGGGGGTTCGGTGGGGCGCTGAAGCTTTCTTT.

The rearrangement uses TRBV29-1 and TRBJ2-1; TRBD2 matches 7 bases. CDR1 and CDR2 (germline): SQVTM, ANQGSEA. The CDR3 runs to 13 residues. CDR3 nucleotide sequence: TGCATCGTGAACAGGCGGGGGTACAATGAGCAGTTCTTC. Encoded protein: CIVNRRGYNEQFF.

The chain has TRBV16 and TRBJ1-1; D not certain. Trimming shortened V by 7 bases and J by 0 bases, and 12 bases separated the two germline ends. Germline lookup yields CDR1 KGHSY and CDR2 FQNENV. The CDR3 consists of 14 residues. CDR3 coding DNA: TGTGCCAGCAAGGTGGGCAAAATGAACACTGAAGCTTTCTTT. Translated, it gives CASKVGKMNTEAFF. The whole variable domain, filled in from reference TRBV16 and TRBJ1-1, reads GEEVAQTPKHLVRGEGQKAKLYCAPIKGHSYVFWYQQVLKNEFKFLISFQNENVFDETGMPKERFSAKCLPNSPCSLEIQATKLEDSAVYFCASKVGKMNTEAFFGQGTRLTVV.

This clone has a single count. The V gene is TRBV3-1 (or the pseudogene TRBV3-2), the J gene TRBJ2-3; no clear D. Germline V gene lookup returns CDR1 LGHDT and CDR2 YNNKEL (reference sequence). CDR3 size: 12 residues. Between the trimmed V and J ends, which lost 1 base and 6 bases, there was a span of 5 bases. The chain's CDR3 is CASSQVSDTQYF. The DNA for the CDR3 is TGTGCCAGCAGCCAAGTTTCGGATACGCAGTATTTT.

This chain connects TRBV12-5 to TRBJ2-3, with no clear D. The germline V gene has CDR1 LGHNT and CDR2 FRNRAP. This CDR3 spans 11 amino acids. V lost 3 bases and J 6 bases, leaving 4 bases between the germline ends. In nucleotides, the CDR3 is TGTGCTAGTGGTTTTGGGGATACGCAGTATTTT. Translated, it gives CASGFGDTQYF.

This clone was counted a few times. The rearrangement uses TRBV7-2 and TRBJ1-2; D may be TRBD1 (6 bases). This CDR3 contains 12 residues. CDR1 SGHTA and CDR2 FQGNSA come from the germline V gene. V dropped 3 bases and J dropped 7 bases, with 9 bases sitting between them. CDR3 protein: CASSLTGLGYTF. In nucleotides, the CDR3 is TGTGCCAGCAGCTTGACAGGCCTTGGCTACACCTTC. Combining the CDR3 with reference TRBV7-2 and TRBJ1-2 gives the whole variable domain GAGVSQSPSNKVTEKGKDVELRCDPISGHTALYWYRQSLGQGLEFLIYFQGNSAPDKSGLPSDRFSAERTGGSVSTLTIQRTQQEDSAVYLCASSLTGLGYTFGSGTRLTVV.

This rearrangement joins TRBV3-1 (or the pseudogene TRBV3-2) to TRBJ1-2; the D is unclear. Germline V CDR1 and CDR2: LGHDT, YNNKEL (reference sequence). The CDR3 loop spans 14 amino acids. V was cut by 3 bases and J by 1 base, with 9 bases left in between. CDR3 loop: CASSHLDGNYGYTF. The CDR3 region has the DNA TGTGCCAGCAGCCACTTGGACGGTAACTATGGCTACACCTTC.

The chain combines TRBV5-1 with TRBJ2-7; 7 bases fit TRBD1. This CDR3 is 12 amino acids long. The J segment lost 5 bases and the V segment lost 4 bases, leaving 3 bases of the junction unmatched. Looked up from germline, CDR1 is SGHRS and CDR2 is YFSETQ. CDR3: CASSPTGDEQYF. CDR3 in DNA: TGCGCCAGCAGCCCTACAGGGGACGAGCAGTACTTC. Full variable domain (remainder filled in from reference TRBV5-1 and TRBJ2-7): KAGVTQTPRYLIKTRGQQVTLSCSPISGHRSVSWYQQTPGQGLQFLFEYFSETQRNKGNFPGRFSGRQFSNSRSEMNVSTLELGDSALYLCASSPTGDEQYFGPGTRLTVT.

The chain joins TRBV27 to TRBJ1-1, with a tentative D call TRBD1 (5 bases). This CDR3 contains 15 residues. Germline V gene sequence: CDR1 MNHEY, CDR2 SMNVEV (reference sequence). The germline V and J ends were trimmed by 4 bases and 1 base, with 13 bases remaining between them. The CDR3 here is CASSSTRGRNTEAFF. In DNA form, the CDR3 reads TGTGCCAGCAGTTCGACTCGGGGCCGGAACACTGAAGCTTTCTTT.

This chain links TRBV5-4 with TRBJ1-1; tentatively, D is TRBD1 (6 bases). Germline-derived CDR1 and CDR2 are SGHNT and YYREEE (reference sequence). Trimming removed 6 bases from V and 6 bases from J, with 12 bases in between. CDR3 length: 12 residues. The CDR3: CASTRGTAEAFF. CDR3 DNA: TGTGCCAGCACTAGGGGGACGGCTGAAGCTTTCTTT.

CDR3 in DNA: TGTGCCAGCTCACGGACAGTCGATAAGAACACTGAAGCTTTCTTT. It specifies CASSRTVDKNTEAFF. The chain couples TRBV18 to TRBJ1-1; possibly TRBD1 for D (6 bases). Germline-derived CDR1 and CDR2 are KGHSH and LQKENI. V lost 4 bases, J lost 1 base, and 13 bases lay in between. The CDR3 length is 15 residues.

J is TRBJ1-5 and V is TRBV5-6; no definite D call. From germline, CDR1 is SGHDT and CDR2 YYEEEE. V lost 0 bases to trimming and J lost 9 bases, with 10 bases between them. The CDR3 is made up of 13 amino acids. CDR3 DNA sequence: TGTGCCAGCAGCTTGGAGAGGGAAGGGCCCCAGCATTTT. Its protein is CASSLEREGPQHF.

The chain has TRBV7-2 and TRBJ2-1; D possibly corresponds to TRBD2 (6 bases). This CDR3 is 14 amino acids long. The germline gives CDR1 SGHTA, CDR2 FQGNSA. Trimming cost V 0 bases and J 6 bases, with 9 bases left between them. Here the CDR3 DNA reads TGTGCCAGCAGCTTAGCCCCTAGCGTCAATGAGCAGTTCTTC. The encoded protein is CASSLAPSVNEQFF.